Below are 12 T cell receptor beta chains sequenced from a single sample in a study of cytomegalovirus exposure and HLA in healthy donors. Both 60 Vbeta primers and 13 Jbeta primers went into the PCR. TCRdb's copy holds only in-frame clones and misses some; the assay was immunoSEQ multiplex PCR. Here the sample spans approximately 100,000 clones, 75% to 85% being singletons. Material for sequencing was PBMCs. The receptors here all came from a man between 18 and 29 years old in good health and CMV-seropositive.

This clone was seen a handful of times. The rearrangement links TRBV30 to TRBJ1-6; D ambiguous. V shed 2 bases and J shed 4 bases, with 6 bases lying between them. Germline V gene sequence: CDR1 GTSNPN, CDR2 SVGIG (reference sequence). The CDR3 loop spans 13 amino acids. CDR3 loop: CAWSPGYNSPLHF. In nucleotides, the CDR3 is TGTGCCTGGAGTCCAGGATATAATTCACCCCTCCACTTT.

The rearrangement links TRBV2 to TRBJ2-7; 10 positions agree with TRBD2. The CDR3 covers 15 residues. In germline, CDR1 is SNHLY, CDR2 FYNNEI. The J segment lost 2 bases and the V segment lost 5 bases, leaving 6 bases of the junction unmatched. The chain's CDR3 is CASSPLSGGAYEQYF. The CDR3 DNA is TGTGCCAGCAGTCCCCTGAGCGGGGGGGCCTACGAGCAGTACTTC.

The CDR3 DNA follows: TGTGCCTGGAGTGGTGGGGGCAACGTCTACGAGCAGTACTTC. It yields the protein CAWSGGGNVYEQYF. The gene calls are TRBV30 and TRBJ2-7; a possible D gene is TRBD1 (6 bases). This CDR3 is 14 amino acids long. The V end was cut by 1 base, the J end by 3 bases, with 13 bases between. Looked up from germline, CDR1 is GTSNPN and CDR2 is SVGIG (reference sequence).

The chain combines TRBV19 with TRBJ2-3; maybe TRBD2 (6 bases). The CDR3 is 16 amino acids. V was cut by 7 bases and J by 1 base, with 18 bases left in between. Germline V CDR1 and CDR2: LNHDA, SQIVND (reference sequence). The CDR3 loop reads CASTPLVGGGTDTQYF. As DNA, the CDR3 is TGTGCCAGTACCCCCCTCGTGGGCGGGGGCACAGATACGCAGTATTTT. The variable domain in full, completed from reference TRBV19 and TRBJ2-3, reads DGGITQSPKYLFRKEGQNVTLSCEQNLNHDAMYWYRQDPGQGLRLIYYSQIVNDFQKGDIAEGYSVSREKKESFPLTVTSAQKNPTAFYLCASTPLVGGGTDTQYFGPGTRLTVL.

The J gene is TRBJ1-2, the V gene TRBV6-5, with D perhaps matching TRBD1 (5 bases). The germline CDR1 and CDR2 sequences are MNHEY and SVGAGI. V lost 6 bases to trimming and J lost 2 bases, with 10 bases between them. CDR3 length: 13 residues. CDR3 protein: CASSEGANYGYTF. CDR3 in DNA: TGTGCCAGCAGCGAAGGGGCCAACTATGGCTACACCTTC.

Comments on this clone: The identical CDR3 is also encoded by other nucleotide sequences in the sample. This rearrangement joins TRBV5-1 to TRBJ2-7; 14 bases are shared with TRBD2. The CDR3 extends over 16 amino acids. Germline V CDR1 and CDR2: SGHRS, YFSETQ. The trim removed 3 bases at V and 0 bases at J, leaving 2 bases unmatched. The CDR3 reads CASSSGTSGGSYEQYF. The CDR3 region has the DNA TGCGCCAGCAGCTCCGGGACTAGCGGGGGCTCCTACGAGCAGTACTTC.

This chain uses TRBV28 with TRBJ2-4, with unresolved D. Germline lookup yields CDR1 MDHEN and CDR2 SYDVKM. V gave up 3 bases and J gave up 4 bases, with 7 bases separating them. This CDR3 comprises 13 residues. This chain's CDR3 is CASSFARKNIQYF. Here the CDR3 DNA reads TGTGCCAGCAGTTTTGCGAGAAAAAACATTCAGTACTTC.

On this clone: At one of its ends the junction is not consistent with the germline gene, which may arise from a read error. The chain combines TRBV5-4 with TRBJ2-5, with D possibly being TRBD2 (5 bases). This CDR3 is 14 amino acids long. Germline V gene data show CDR1 as SGHNT and CDR2 as YYREEE (reference sequence). The CDR3, as DNA: TGTGCCATCAGCTTTAAGCTAGCACAAGAGACCCAGTACTTC. Translated: CAISFKLAQETQYF.

The V gene is TRBV29-1, the J gene TRBJ1-2, with 10 bases lining up with TRBD1. Unmatched junction bases numbered 8, after V lost 4 bases and J lost 6 bases. Germline CDR1 and CDR2: SQVTM and ANQGSEA. The CDR3 contains 14 residues. The CDR3 region has the DNA TGCAGCGTTGGTTCCTCGACAGGGGGCCATGGCTACACCTTC. It codes for CSVGSSTGGHGYTF.

Here the CDR3 DNA reads TGTGCCAGCAGCCCAGGGGCTGTGAAGTACTTC. Encoded protein: CASSPGAVKYF. The chain joins TRBV28 to TRBJ2-5; a possible D gene is TRBD1 (6 bases). V lost 6 bases, J lost 12 bases, and 14 bases lay in between. The CDR3 is made up of 11 amino acids. In germline, CDR1 is MDHEN, CDR2 SYDVKM.

V and J are TRBV19 and TRBJ1-2, with D hard to call. V lost 5 bases, J lost 4 bases, and 14 bases lay in between. CDR1 is LNHDA and CDR2 is SQIVND in the germline V gene (reference sequence). The CDR3 extends over 14 amino acids. CDR3 coding DNA: TGTGCCAGTAGTCCCGAGGGCAGGCCCTATGGCTACACCTTC. This gives the protein CASSPEGRPYGYTF.

The V and J genes are TRBV5-4 and TRBJ1-1; D gene unclear. Germline V lookup: CDR1 SGHNT, CDR2 YYREEE (reference sequence). Trimming took 2 bases from V and 3 from J, leaving 14 bases between them. The CDR3 extends over 15 amino acids. CDR3 DNA sequence: TGTGCCAGCAGCTTCGGAGGGTTATTGGACACTGAAGCTTTCTTT. This translates into CASSFGGLLDTEAFF.